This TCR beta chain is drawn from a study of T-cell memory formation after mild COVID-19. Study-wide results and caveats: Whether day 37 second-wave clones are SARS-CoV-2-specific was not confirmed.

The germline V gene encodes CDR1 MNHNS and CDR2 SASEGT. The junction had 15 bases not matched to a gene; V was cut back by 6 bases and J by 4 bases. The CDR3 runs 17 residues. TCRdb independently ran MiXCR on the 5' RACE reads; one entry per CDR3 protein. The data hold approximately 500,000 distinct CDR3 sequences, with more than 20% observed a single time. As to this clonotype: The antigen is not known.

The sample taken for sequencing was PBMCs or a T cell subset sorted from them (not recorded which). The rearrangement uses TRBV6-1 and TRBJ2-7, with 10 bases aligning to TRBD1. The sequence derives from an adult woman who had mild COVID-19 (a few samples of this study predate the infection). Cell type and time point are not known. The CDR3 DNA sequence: TGTGCCAGCAGCGGAGTGACGGGACAGGGGTATAGGTACGAGCAGTACTTC. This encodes CASSGVTGQGYRYEQYF.